Sequencing of this TCR beta chain was carried out in a study of cytomegalovirus exposure and HLA in healthy donors (dated by TCRdb to the late 2010s). Describing the broader study: An earlier analysis of approximately 600 of the donors reported about 290 Gb of sequence data and more than 90 million unique TCR beta sequences from 150 million to 200 million T cells. About 320 gigabases of sequencing data and 78 million or so unique TCR sequences were included in an early release covering about 700 HLA-typed donors. Of the roughly 390 genotyped donors, 65% to 90% were placed in the genetic ancestry cluster associated with self-reported Caucasian donors. The study aimed to test whether cataloging public T cell receptors could reveal signatures of past pathogen exposure. The T cell repertoires of under 750 subjects were profiled by immunosequencing and related to cytomegalovirus serostatus. In addition to the first cohort of 666 subjects, a separate validation cohort of 130 or so different subjects was used. To predict cytomegalovirus infection status, the study combined high-throughput TCR immunosequencing, statistical association of individual TCRs with disease status, and machine learning. To study patterns of TCR occurrence, a later analysis re-analyzed previously published TCR beta repertoires from several hundred donors and added high-resolution HLA genotyping. The later analysis used no new phenotypic data to find candidate immune exposures, relying instead on TCR beta sequences and their occurrence across donors. To decide whether each TCR beta V gene segment behaved as functional or pseudogenic, an earlier analysis of some 570 of the donors relied on high-throughput TCR beta sequencing. Donor age, sex, ethnicity and CMV serostatus were compiled together with the repertoire data. A later genetic analysis took genome-wide SNP genotypes for about three fifths of the roughly 700 donors and used that subset as a discovery cohort. Every repertoire in the discovery cohort had been generated on one and the same sequencing platform. Both class I and class II loci were covered by HLA typing, at four-digit resolution. Typing coverage differed by locus: A, B, C, DRB1 and DQB1 were typed in roughly 620-630 donors, DQA1 in roughly 510, DPA1 in 600 to 610, and DPB1 in roughly 470. Several DR-DQ haplotypes were treated as single units for association and clustering because of strong linkage in the cohort. Across about 380 genotyped donors of the cohort, an average of about 250,000 unique TCR beta nucleotide sequences per donor were sequenced, and 15% to 20% of those sequences were non-productive. Study-wide conclusions, independent of this receptor: V-gene and J-gene trimming of TCR beta chains was associated with a missense DCLRE1C variant in a later genetic analysis, and the association was replicated in an independent cohort. Across donors, most TCR sequences were observed very rarely, whereas some public TCRs were present in many individuals. In the study, around 150 TCR beta chains were listed as associated with cytomegalovirus. The earlier analysis of 450 to 700 of the donors excluded some 16 rarely observed V segments, including chromosome 9 orphons, because counts were too low. In a later analysis, TCR association rates were found to vary across HLA loci, with the most associated TCRs seen for DRB1 alleles and the fewest for HLA-C alleles. The classifier was reported to diagnose cytomegalovirus status with high specificity and sensitivity in both the original cohort and the validation cohort. This cohort had only TCR beta chains sequenced, and the lack of alpha or paired-chain data limited which features could be detected. Linkage disequilibrium might explain the correlated functional status among segregating V segments, but an unknown experimental factor could not be excluded. Sequencing depth was assumed to be roughly uniform across donors in the presence/absence analyses, though that assumption may not hold. According to a later analysis, most CMV-associated TCR beta chains appeared to be HLA-restricted, and the HLA associations seemed to be driven largely by CMV exposure. According to a later genetic analysis, donors in an Asian-associated ancestry cluster had fewer N-insertions in productive TCRs than the roughly 660-donor mean. Assigning TCR associations to individual alleles was difficult when HLA alleles, especially DR and DQ, strongly co-occurred. A later analysis reported that several top co-occurrence clusters appeared linked to parvovirus B19, influenza, CMV and Epstein-Barr virus. A group of highly shared sequence variants was considered likely to be a technical artifact of the sequencing pipeline. In a later analysis, HLA-associated TCR beta chains were found to be more clonally expanded and to have lower generation probabilities than equally common non-associated chains. Broadly in line with IMGT annotations, most TCR beta V segments showed up in productive rearrangements about 87% or about 30% of the time in an earlier analysis of a few hundred of the donors. It was suggested by the authors that the approach could potentially be generalized to other disease states and immunological phenotypes. A later analysis associated around 16,000 TCR beta sequences with specific HLA alleles at a false discovery rate of 0.05. Because HLA typing was unavailable for some donors at each locus, only the typed subset was used in association tests. A further reported finding was that TCR beta sequences accurately predicted the HLA-A and HLA-B alleles for most subjects in the first cohort. A few of the identified cytomegalovirus-associated TCR beta chains were confirmed in vitro to be specific for cytomegalovirus antigens. The only immune exposure information available for the cohort was CMV serostatus.

A word on this clone: There is no known antigen for this receptor. The input lacks base qualities; no much larger clone sits a single base away.

Library method: the immunoSEQ multiplex PCR assay. For the multiplex PCR, a mixture combining 60 forward primers for TCR Vbeta segments and 13 reverse primers for TCR Jbeta segments was used. The CDR3 region of rearranged TCR beta genes was amplified from genomic DNA by a multiplex PCR assay. The Illumina HiSeq System was used to sequence the amplified TCR beta libraries as 87-base-pair reads. The study's processing was this. Across the 500 to 850 repertoires, a later analysis counted about 81 million unique TCR beta chains, 8.5 million to 12 million of which were shared by at least two donors. Raw reads were error-corrected and collapsed into unique sequences with a nearest-neighbor algorithm that merged closely related sequences to remove PCR and sequencing errors. V, D and J gene segments were assigned by aligning CDR3 sequences to IMGT reference sequences. For a sequence to be retained, a match of at least six nucleotides to both a V gene segment and a J gene segment was required. Rearrangements were classified as productive when the CDR3 lacked stop codons and remained in frame with V and J, and all other rearrangements were classified as non-productive. Following IMGT convention, CDR3 was defined as the stretch from the second conserved V-encoded cysteine to the conserved J-encoded phenylalanine. The earlier analysis of about 500 of the donors excluded sequences that lacked an unambiguous match to a single V gene segment. An earlier analysis of 587 of the donors called V segments functional above 56.7% productive rearrangements and segregating when the between-donor standard deviation exceeded 5%. A statistical classification framework was built to diagnose cytomegalovirus status from the catalog of TCR beta chain sequences. V and J gene assignment, in a later analysis, came from comparing TCR nucleotide sequences with IMGT/GENE-DB human TR gene sequences. Using the TCRdist pipeline, a later analysis assigned CDR3 sequences along with most-parsimonious VDJ recombination scenarios. A later analysis defined each TCR beta chain by its CDR3 amino acid sequence plus V-gene family, and excluded reads lacking a unique V-gene family. To address suspected cross-contamination and a sequencing artifact, a later analysis removed around 590 highly shared, low-generation-probability nucleotide sequences. A later analysis calculated a clonal expansion index for each public chain from normalized within-repertoire ranks of inferred template counts. In a later analysis, generation probabilities were computed with a VDJ recombination model fitted to out-of-frame rearrangements, and the resulting probabilities were checked against IGoR. In a later analysis, TCR-TCR, TCR-HLA and TCR-CMV co-occurrence was scored with hypergeometric tests, and a repertoire-size bias correction was applied to TCR pairs. In a later analysis, false discovery rates were estimated by permuting HLA or CMV assignments 20 times. In a later analysis, co-occurring TCRs were grouped using DBSCAN, with TCRdist sequence similarity added in when clustering inside HLA-allele-positive subsets. Co-occurrence clustering excluded repertoires with fewer than 30,000 or more than 120,000 public chains, plus five with anomalous nucleotide sharing. TCRdb's version of the immuneACCESS table is confined to in-frame rearrangements and falls short of the full clone set. An unresolved V gene accounts for under half of the shortfall where checked; the remainder is of unknown origin. V and J calls plus clone size are reproduced from that table; the DNA served to infer D and trimming. The sample includes around 190,000 clones, with 70% to 80% observed a single time. Around 0.74% of the sample rests with the top ten.

The cohort comprised 550 to 700 healthy bone marrow donors. At the time of sampling, every cohort member was nominally healthy, though immune exposures that went unrecorded were likely present. The donor was CMV seronegative and was included in the group of approximately 350 seronegative cohort members. Every donor gave a peripheral blood sample, and the peripheral blood mononuclear cells from that sample were used for TCR beta sequencing. The Qiagen DNeasy Blood Extraction Kit was used to extract genomic DNA from the blood cell samples. The clonotype comes from a woman aged 40 to 50 in good health and CMV-seronegative. The sequenced material came from PBMCs.

CDR3 sequence: CASSVRSRDEQYF. The base sequence is TGTGCCAGCAGCGTGCGGTCCAGGGACGAGCAGTACTTC. The chain employs TRBV9 and TRBJ2-7, with TRBD1 as a weak D call on 5 bases. V lost 2 bases and J lost 5 bases; the stretch between them is 11 bases long. From the cysteine through the phenylalanine, the CDR3 covers 13 amino acids. Only the CDR3 region is kept as DNA, spanning 39 bases read in frame from base 1. CDR1 and CDR2 are drawn from the germline V gene: SGDLS, YYNGEE.